This TCR beta chain was identified in a study of blood T cell repertoires in COVID-19. The repertoire was sequenced with immunoSEQ multiplex PCR; TCRdb's copy has only in-frame clones and lacks some. Found here are some 200,000 clones, 70% to 90% of them singletons; the top ten hold around a tenth. The CDR3 totals 14 residues. The V segment lost 4 bases and the J segment 10 bases; nucleotides outside the gene matches: 6. Per germline, CDR1 LNHDA and CDR2 SQIVND (reference sequence). The receptor's source is a man aged 35 to 55 who had recovered from COVID-19. The chain recombines TRBV19 with TRBJ1-6, with TRBD1 matching 8 bases. The sample taken for sequencing was PBMCs or T cells enriched from blood (not recorded which). CDR3: CASSTRQGRSPLHF. The CDR3 DNA sequence: TGTGCCAGTAGTACAAGACAGGGGAGGTCACCCCTCCACTTT.